Each of the 9 T cell receptor beta chains below was sequenced from the same sample in a study of blood T cell repertoires in COVID-19. TCRdb's table, derived via immunoSEQ multiplex PCR, lists solely in-frame clones and lacks some. Found here are tens of thousands of clones, around 90% of them singletons; the top ten hold 5% to 6%. Sequencing was done on a sample of peripheral blood. The receptors shown here come from a man in his fifties or sixties with acute or convalescent COVID-19.

The gene calls are TRBV12-5 and TRBJ2-7; TRBD2 aligns across 8 bases. CDR3 length: 15 amino acids. V lost 9 bases, J lost 1 base, and 11 bases stayed unmatched. CDR1 and CDR2 (germline): LGHNT, FRNRAP. CDR3 amino acids: CASRLGLAGSYEQYF. CDR3 nucleotide sequence: TGTGCTAGCCGGTTAGGTCTAGCGGGTTCCTACGAGCAGTACTTC.

The chain joins TRBV11-2 to TRBJ1-1, with 7 nucleotides matching TRBD1. The germline V gene has CDR1 SGHAT and CDR2 FQNNGV. Losses at the gene ends were 3 bases for V and 1 base for J; bases not matched to a gene: 2. The CDR3 is 14 amino acids. CDR3 sequence reads: CASSLDRKNTEAFF. CDR3 coding DNA: TGTGCCAGCAGCTTGGACAGGAAGAACACTGAAGCTTTCTTT.

The J gene is TRBJ2-3, the V gene TRBV18; TRBD2 matches 12 bases. The V gene's germline CDR1 is KGHSH and CDR2 LQKENI. Trimming removed 3 bases from V and 0 bases from J; junction bases left unmatched: 1. The CDR3 covers 16 residues. As DNA, the CDR3 is TGTGCCAGCTCACCCCTAGCGGGAGGGAGCACAGATACGCAGTATTTT. Its translation: CASSPLAGGSTDTQYF.

The chain is built from TRBV6-1 and TRBJ1-4; 7 bases are shared with TRBD1. The CDR3 has 12 residues. V shed 7 bases, J shed 14 bases, and the junction held 10 bases outside the gene matches. The V gene's germline CDR1 is MNHNS and CDR2 SASEGT. Here the CDR3 reads CASTPLKGQLFF. The CDR3 DNA is TGTGCCAGCACCCCCCTGAAGGGACAGCTGTTTTTT.

The J gene is TRBJ1-2, the V gene TRBV12-3 or TRBV12-4; the D is unclear. CDR3 length equals 12 residues. Trimming removed 3 bases at V and 7 bases at J, with 9 bases between. The CDR3 region has the DNA TGTGCCAGCAGTTTGGGAGGGCTTGGCTACACCTTC. As protein: CASSLGGLGYTF.

The rearrangement joins TRBV24-1 to TRBJ2-1; the match to TRBD1 covers 8 bases. The germline gives CDR1 KGHDR, CDR2 SFDVKD. CDR3 length equals 16 residues. V lost 3 bases, J lost 2 bases, and 5 bases stayed unmatched. The CDR3 coding sequence is TGTGCCACCAGTGATCCAGGACAGGGACCCTACAATGAGCAGTTCTTC. Its translation: CATSDPGQGPYNEQFF.

The rearrangement joins TRBV5-4 to TRBJ2-3, with TRBD2 matching 10 bases. The germline V gene has CDR1 SGHNT and CDR2 YYREEE (reference sequence). V lost 9 bases to trimming and J lost 6 bases; unmatched junction nucleotides: 16. The CDR3 consists of 16 residues. This CDR3 is CATSPSGSRLSDTQYF. The CDR3 DNA is TGTGCCACCTCCCCTAGCGGGAGTCGATTGTCTGATACGCAGTATTTT. The full variable domain, its missing parts supplied by reference TRBV5-4 and TRBJ2-3, is ETGVTQSPTHLIKTRGQQVTLRCSSQSGHNTVSWYQQALGQGPQFIFQYYREEENGRGNFPPRFSGLQFPNYSSELNVNALELDDSALYLCATSPSGSRLSDTQYFGPGTRLTVL.

The V gene is TRBV4-3, the J gene TRBJ2-2, with 14 bases fitting TRBD2. Germline V gene lookup returns CDR1 LGHNA and CDR2 YSLEER. With 4 bases clipped from V and 2 bases from J, the junction kept 6 bases outside the gene matches. The CDR3 contains 18 residues. The CDR3 reads CASSLGLAGEINTGELFF. CDR3 DNA sequence: TGCGCCAGCAGCCTGGGACTAGCGGGAGAGATTAACACCGGGGAGCTGTTTTTT.

The chain links TRBV19 to TRBJ2-3, with D perhaps TRBD2 (6 bases). The CDR3 consists of 15 residues. Germline V gene lookup returns CDR1 LNHDA and CDR2 SQIVND (reference sequence). Trimming pared 3 bases from V and 2 bases from J, leaving 12 bases between. The CDR3 loop reads CASSIRLGFTDTQYF. The CDR3 region has the DNA TGTGCCAGTAGTATTAGACTAGGGTTCACAGATACGCAGTATTTT.